These 19 T cell receptor beta chains originate from one sample sequenced in a study of human T cells and chemical hapten exposure. Stated time point: pre-sensitization, week 0. The treatment is: therapeutic diphenylcyclopropenone sensitization with weekly scalp DPC. A single record per CDR3 protein comes from TCRdb applying MiXCR to the RACE reads. This sample carries roughly 80,000 distinct CDR3 sequences, 12% to 15% of them seen once, and the ten largest clones take 3.5% to 6%. The sequencing here drew on whole blood, taken in connection with sensitization to the hapten diphenylcyclopropenone (DPC). The receptor set was obtained from a woman in her forties or fifties with alopecia areata. Some clones in this sample may be carry-over from other donors' samples.

This clonotype was observed a handful of times. The chain couples TRBV2 to TRBJ1-1, with D uncertain. Germline lookup yields CDR1 SNHLY and CDR2 FYNNEI. The V and J ends lost 4 bases and 1 base respectively, with 7 bases between them. This CDR3 has 13 amino acids. The CDR3 here is CASSVQWNTEAFF. The CDR3 DNA reads TGTGCCAGCAGTGTTCAGTGGAACACTGAAGCTTTCTTT.

This chain uses TRBV28 with TRBJ1-2; D is unclear. Trimming removed 5 bases at V and 2 bases at J, with 12 bases between. Germline V gene sequence: CDR1 MDHEN, CDR2 SYDVKM. The CDR3 has 14 amino acids. The CDR3 loop reads CASSTGLSNYGYTF. The CDR3 coding sequence is TGTGCCAGCAGTACCGGACTTTCGAACTATGGCTACACCTTC.

This clonotype has a handful of counts. This chain's CDR3 is CASSLPWGWETQYF. The CDR3, as DNA: TGTGCCAGCAGCCTGCCGTGGGGCTGGGAGACCCAGTACTTC. V gene TRBV7-9 combines with J gene TRBJ2-5; D is perhaps TRBD1 (5 bases). Germline CDR1 SEHNR, CDR2 FQNEAQ (reference sequence). V dropped 5 bases and J dropped 5 bases, with 15 bases sitting between them. This CDR3 is built from 14 residues.

This chain uses TRBV21-1 with TRBJ2-3. TRBV21-1 counts as a pseudogene. The length of the CDR3 is 13 residues. This chain's CDR3 is CASSSRITDTQYF. The DNA of the CDR3 is TGTGCCAGCAGCAGTAGAATCACAGATACGCAGTATTTT.

This clonotype showed up just a few times. J is TRBJ2-1 and V is TRBV12-3 or TRBV12-4; D remains unclear. CDR3 length: 14 residues. V lost 6 bases and J 0 bases, leaving 9 bases between the germline ends. The CDR3 spells CASRQFVSYNEQFF. CDR3 sequence (DNA): TGTGCCAGCAGACAGTTTGTCTCCTACAATGAGCAGTTCTTC.

The rearrangement joins TRBV28 to TRBJ2-3; TRBD1 aligns across 8 bases. J was trimmed by 6 bases and V by 3 bases; bases with no gene match: 8. CDR3 length equals 15 residues. Germline V gene data show CDR1 as MDHEN and CDR2 as SYDVKM. CDR3 protein: CASSFWTGRWDTQYF. CDR3 sequence (DNA): TGTGCCAGCAGTTTCTGGACAGGGCGATGGGATACGCAGTATTTT.

The chain uses TRBV20-1 and TRBJ2-7; the match to TRBD2 covers 9 bases. The CDR3 contains 14 residues. Germline CDR1 and CDR2: DFQATT and SNEGSKA (reference sequence). J was trimmed by 5 bases and V by 3 bases; bases with no gene match: 8. CDR3 sequence: CSARTGTSFDEQYF. The CDR3 nucleotides read TGCAGTGCTAGGACCGGGACTAGCTTCGACGAGCAGTACTTC.

As regards this clonotype: At one end, the junction sequence differs from germline, possibly due to a read error. The genes are TRBV6-5 and TRBJ2-4, with 14 bases that match TRBD2. Germline lookup yields CDR1 MNHEY and CDR2 SVGAGI. The CDR3 length is 14 residues. The CDR3 nucleotides are TGTGCCAGCAGTTACCACGGGACTAGCGGGAGCCCCCACTTC. Its translation: CASSYHGTSGSPHF.

The chain carries TRBV28 and TRBJ1-2, with a weak D call TRBD1 (6 bases). The V gene's germline CDR1 is MDHEN and CDR2 SYDVKM. The V end was cut by 5 bases, the J end by 5 bases, with 15 bases between. The length of the CDR3 is 14 residues. CDR3 sequence (DNA): TGTGCCAGCAGTCGACAGGTTCAATTATATGGCTACACCTTC. This encodes CASSRQVQLYGYTF.

This clonotype occurred a few times. The rearrangement uses TRBV5-1 and TRBJ1-1; D is perhaps TRBD1 (5 bases). CDR1 is SGHRS, CDR2 YFSETQ, per germline. The V gene lost 5 bases and the J gene lost 1 base, with 9 bases spanning the gap. This CDR3 has 13 amino acids. The CDR3 nucleotides are TGCGCCAGCAGGGGACGTGAGAACACTGAAGCTTTCTTT. Protein sequence: CASRGRENTEAFF.

The sample holds a few counts of this clonotype. The rearrangement uses TRBV6-2 or TRBV6-3 and TRBJ2-1; a possible D gene is TRBD1 (6 bases). The CDR3 spans 16 residues. V was pared by 7 bases and J by 4 bases, with 20 bases between. Germline V CDR1 and CDR2: MNHEY, SVGEGT. For the CDR3, the DNA is TGTGCCAGCACCCCCCTTCAGGGGATGGGATACAATGAGCAGTTCTTC. Its translation: CASTPLQGMGYNEQFF.

V usage is TRBV6-6 and J usage is TRBJ2-7; D gene uncertain. Trimming removed 5 bases at V and 3 bases at J, with 8 bases between. The CDR3 consists of 12 residues. CDR1 is MNHNY, CDR2 SVGAGI, per germline (reference sequence). CDR3 sequence (DNA): TGTGCCAGCAGTCGTCCGAACTACGAGCAGTACTTC. Protein product: CASSRPNYEQYF.

In the case of this clonotype: This may stem from a read error, because a much larger clone lies one nucleotide away. This sequence joins TRBV29-1 and TRBJ2-1, with D tentatively TRBD1 (5 bases). The CDR3 is 11 residues long. The V end lost 6 bases, the J end lost 12 bases, and 15 bases lay between the germline ends. Germline V gives CDR1 SQVTM, CDR2 ANQGSEA. CDR3 nucleotide sequence: TGCAGCGTGACAGAAGGTTCTCGGCAGTTCTTC. Translated: CSVTEGSRQFF.

This clonotype was observed many times. This chain connects TRBV5-1 to TRBJ2-4; a weak D match, TRBD1 (5 bases). CDR1 is SGHRS and CDR2 is YFSETQ in the germline V gene. The CDR3 has 12 residues. The ends were cut back, 4 bases at V and 8 bases at J, with 10 bases in the middle. Here the CDR3 reads CASSNLGDIQYF. In DNA, the CDR3 is TGCGCCAGCAGCAACCTAGGGGACATTCAGTACTTC.

The V and J genes are TRBV25-1 and TRBJ2-2, with D tentatively TRBD2 (5 bases). This CDR3 spans 15 amino acids. CDR1 MGHDK and CDR2 SYGVNS come from the germline V gene. Trimming cost V 6 bases and J 4 bases, with 15 bases left between them. CDR3 DNA sequence: TGTGCCAGCAGCGAACAACTAGGAGGCACCGGGGAGCTGTTTTTT. It codes for CASSEQLGGTGELFF. The full variable domain, completed using reference TRBV25-1 and TRBJ2-2, is EADIYQTPRYLVIGTGKKITLECSQTMGHDKMYWYQQDPGMELHLIHYSYGVNSTEKGDLSSESTVSRIRTEHFPLTLESARPSHTSQYLCASSEQLGGTGELFFGEGSRLTVL.

The chain recombines TRBV9 with TRBJ2-1; 9 nucleotides match TRBD2. Germline V gene sequence: CDR1 SGDLS, CDR2 YYNGEE. The V segment lost 0 bases and the J segment 6 bases; nucleotides outside the gene matches: 7. The CDR3 has 16 residues. The CDR3 loop is CASSVARREGLNEQFF. DNA for the CDR3: TGTGCCAGCAGCGTAGCTAGGCGGGAGGGCCTCAATGAGCAGTTCTTC. Full variable domain (missing parts from reference TRBV9 and TRBJ2-1): DSGVTQTPKHLITATGQRVTLRCSPRSGDLSVYWYQQSLDQGLQFLIQYYNGEERAKGNILERFSAQQFPDLHSELNLSSLELGDSALYFCASSVARREGLNEQFFGPGTRLTVL.

The V gene is TRBV14, the J gene TRBJ1-1; D not resolved. Germline-derived CDR1 and CDR2 are SGHDN and FVKESK. V was shortened by 4 bases and J by 0 bases, with 15 bases between the two germline ends. CDR3 length: 16 amino acids. In DNA, the CDR3 is TGTGCCAGCAGCCCTCCCCGCGGGTCCATGAACACTGAAGCTTTCTTT. It yields the protein CASSPPRGSMNTEAFF. The complete variable domain, with remaining parts taken from reference TRBV14 and TRBJ1-1, reads EAGVTQFPSHSVIEKGQTVTLRCDPISGHDNLYWYRRVMGKEIKFLLHFVKESKQDESGMPNNRFLAERTGGTYSTLKVQPAELEDSGVYFCASSPPRGSMNTEAFFGQGTRLTVV.

The rearrangement joins TRBV7-6 to TRBJ2-6; 7 nucleotides align to TRBD1. The CDR3 totals 15 residues. J lost 3 bases, V lost 5 bases, and 4 bases had no gene match. The germline V gene has CDR1 SGHVS and CDR2 FNYEAQ. Here the CDR3 reads CASSPTGLGANVLTF. Written as DNA, the CDR3 is TGTGCCAGCAGCCCGACAGGGCTTGGGGCCAACGTCCTGACTTTC.

This clonotype was detected only once. The rearrangement uses TRBV15 and TRBJ2-2; D is unclear. Trimming stripped 1 base from V and 5 bases from J, with 11 bases between. CDR1 and CDR2 from the germline V gene are LNHNV and YYDKDF (reference sequence). The CDR3 consists of 15 residues. The CDR3 protein is CATSRGAVGTGELFF. The CDR3 DNA is TGTGCCACCAGCAGAGGGGCGGTCGGGACCGGGGAGCTGTTTTTT.